The 23 T cell receptor beta chains in this list originate from one sample, sequenced in a study of metastatic and nonmetastatic thyroid tumors. Patients underwent thyroid surgery, and none had received any treatment before it. Through MiXCR, TCRdb re-clonotyped the PCR reads. The sample yields 20,000 or so clones, 23% seen once. The sequenced sample consisted of blood. The receptors were gathered from a male donor with papillary thyroid cancer or a benign thyroid nodule (not recorded which). Some clones in this sample may be carry-over from other donors' samples.

This clone was counted many times. The rearrangement uses TRBV20-1 and TRBJ2-1; 7 bases are shared with TRBD2. The CDR3 sequence is 15 residues long. Losses at the gene ends were 3 bases for V and 7 bases for J; bases not matched to a gene: 12. Germline assignment: CDR1 DFQATT and CDR2 SNEGSKA (reference sequence). The CDR3 nucleotides read TGCAGTGCTAGTATTGGCGGGAGTTCGTGGAATGAGCAGTTCTTC. It encodes CSASIGGSSWNEQFF.

This clone was detected many times. The chain links TRBV5-6 to TRBJ1-4; 11 bases align to TRBD1. The CDR3 is 13 residues long. Looked up from germline, CDR1 is SGHDT and CDR2 is YYEEEE. The trim removed 4 bases at V and 10 bases at J, leaving 3 bases unmatched. The CDR3 loop reads CASSAGTGGKLFF. The CDR3 bases are TGTGCCAGCAGCGCAGGGACAGGGGGAAAACTGTTTTTT. The whole variable domain, filled in from reference TRBV5-6 and TRBJ1-4, reads DAGVTQSPTHLIKTRGQQVTLRCSPKSGHDTVSWYQQALGQGPQFIFQYYEEEERQRGNFPDRFSGHQFPNYSSELNVNALLLGDSALYLCASSAGTGGKLFFGSGTQLSVL.

This clone was detected a few times. The chain recombines TRBV6-1 with TRBJ2-5; D not resolved. V lost 3 bases, J lost 2 bases, and 7 bases lay in between. Germline V gene data show CDR1 as MNHNS and CDR2 as SASEGT. This CDR3 spans 13 amino acids. The chain's CDR3 is CASSEQVQETQYF. The CDR3 region has the DNA TGTGCCAGCAGTGAGCAGGTGCAAGAGACCCAGTACTTC.

This clone has at least ten counts. The chain uses TRBV5-1 and TRBJ2-7; 8 bases are a match to TRBD1. The V gene end was trimmed by 4 bases and the J gene end by 4 bases; junction bases not matched to a gene: 10. Germline V lookup: CDR1 SGHRS, CDR2 YFSETQ. The CDR3 runs 15 residues. CDR3 nucleotide sequence: TGCGCCAGCAGCCCTGAAGGGACAGGTGGATACGAGCAGTACTTC. It encodes CASSPEGTGGYEQYF.

This clone was picked up many times. The chain recombines TRBV5-1 with TRBJ1-1, with D possibly TRBD1 on 5 matching bases. CDR1 is SGHRS, CDR2 YFSETQ, per germline. The CDR3 totals 15 residues. V dropped 2 bases and J dropped 1 base, with 12 bases sitting between them. CDR3 amino acids: CASSLYPTGNTEAFF. In DNA, the CDR3 is TGCGCCAGCAGCTTATACCCTACAGGGAACACTGAAGCTTTCTTT.

In its sample, this clone was seen many times. This rearrangement joins TRBV20-1 to TRBJ2-1; a possible D gene is TRBD2 (5 bases). The CDR3 contains 16 residues. Germline V gives CDR1 DFQATT, CDR2 SNEGSKA (reference sequence). V was pared by 3 bases and J by 0 bases, with 15 bases between. The CDR3, as DNA: TGCAGTGCTAGTGAGCTCGCGGGTAGCTCCTACAATGAGCAGTTCTTC. It encodes CSASELAGSSYNEQFF.

V gene TRBV20-1 combines with J gene TRBJ2-2; D is possibly TRBD1 or TRBD2 (5 bases each). V dropped 6 bases and J dropped 6 bases, with 17 bases sitting between them. The germline V gene encodes CDR1 DFQATT and CDR2 SNEGSKA (reference sequence). The CDR3 totals 14 residues. The DNA of the CDR3 is TGCAGTGCAAGGGGCGGAGAGGGTGCCGGGGAGCTGTTTTTT. It yields the protein CSARGGEGAGELFF.

This chain uses TRBV9 with TRBJ2-2, with D tentatively TRBD1 (5 bases). CDR1 and CDR2 from the germline V gene are SGDLS and YYNGEE. The ends were cut back, 0 bases at V and 6 bases at J, with 12 bases in the middle. The CDR3 is 15 residues long. This chain's CDR3 is CASSVVGQGAGELFF. The CDR3, as DNA: TGTGCCAGCAGCGTAGTAGGGCAGGGCGCCGGGGAGCTGTTTTTT.

This clone was seen repeatedly, ten times or more. The chain couples TRBV9 to TRBJ2-7, with D maybe TRBD1 (6 bases). V was clipped by 4 bases and J by 2 bases, with 19 bases between them. The CDR3 is 16 amino acids. Germline-derived CDR1 and CDR2 are SGDLS and YYNGEE. CDR3 sequence: CASSFIKGEGPYEQYF. The CDR3 DNA sequence: TGTGCCAGCAGCTTTATTAAGGGGGAAGGGCCCTACGAGCAGTACTTC. The whole variable domain, remainder taken from reference TRBV9 and TRBJ2-7, is DSGVTQTPKHLITATGQRVTLRCSPRSGDLSVYWYQQSLDQGLQFLIQYYNGEERAKGNILERFSAQQFPDLHSELNLSSLELGDSALYFCASSFIKGEGPYEQYFGPGTRLTVT.

A few counts support this clone. A single base separates this from a much larger clone, so it may be a read error. This is likely a read error, given that the CDR3 carries no conserved phenylalanine or tryptophan at its end. The chain couples TRBV20-1 to TRBJ2-2, with D possibly TRBD1 on 5 matching bases. Germline V lookup: CDR1 DFQATT, CDR2 SNEGSKA (reference sequence). Deletions cut 5 bases from V and 1 base from J, with 11 bases between. This CDR3 is 14 amino acids long. The CDR3 is CSAVAGQNTGELFL. CDR3 sequence (DNA): TGCAGTGCTGTGGCCGGACAGAACACCGGGGAGCTGTTTCTT.

V and J are TRBV4-2 and TRBJ1-2, with D tentatively TRBD1 (6 bases). Per the germline V gene, CDR1 is LGHNA and CDR2 is YNFKEQ. CDR3 length equals 16 residues. Trimming pared 0 bases from V and 1 base from J, leaving 12 bases between. CDR3 nucleotides: TGTGCCAGCAGCCAAGAGGACAGAACCTTTAACTATGGCTACACCTTC. Amino acids: CASSQEDRTFNYGYTF.

The genes are TRBV7-2 and TRBJ2-3, with D possibly TRBD2 on 5 matching bases. Germline CDR1 SGHTA, CDR2 FQGNSA. The CDR3 is 13 amino acids. The V and J ends lost 5 bases and 6 bases respectively, with 12 bases between them. As DNA, the CDR3 is TGTGCCAGCAGCGACTACCTAGCCGATACGCAGTATTTT. Its protein is CASSDYLADTQYF.

The table lists this clone with a few counts. V usage is TRBV6-1 and J usage is TRBJ1-2; 8 bases line up with TRBD1. This CDR3 contains 15 residues. The V gene end was trimmed by 8 bases and the J gene end by 10 bases; junction bases not matched to a gene: 18. Germline assignment: CDR1 MNHNS and CDR2 SASEGT. CDR3 bases: TGTGCCAGCCACCCCTCCCGGGACAGGAATTTTTTCTACACCTTC. Residues: CASHPSRDRNFFYTF.

Many counts were recorded for this clone. The rearrangement links TRBV5-1 to TRBJ1-1; possibly TRBD1 for D (5 bases). The germline gives CDR1 SGHRS, CDR2 YFSETQ. The CDR3 is made up of 13 amino acids. V was pared by 4 bases and J by 11 bases, with 18 bases between. The CDR3 reads CASSPPGTLNAFF. DNA of the CDR3: TGCGCCAGCAGCCCCCCCGGGACCCTGAATGCTTTCTTT.

This clone was seen a handful of times. The V and J genes are TRBV10-3 and TRBJ2-1; 14 nucleotides align to TRBD2. Trimming at V came to 2 bases and at J to 9 bases, leaving 3 bases not matched to a gene. The CDR3 is made up of 15 amino acids. The germline gives CDR1 ENHRY, CDR2 SYGVKD. The CDR3 sequence: CAISEKGLAGVEQFF. The CDR3 region has the DNA TGTGCCATCAGTGAGAAGGGACTAGCGGGAGTTGAGCAGTTCTTC.

This clone has more than one count but fewer than ten. Possible read error: a much larger clone is one base away. The chain couples TRBV9 to TRBJ2-2; D ambiguous. The CDR3 covers 13 residues. CDR1 and CDR2 from the germline V gene are SGDLS and YYNGEE. The CDR3 loop is CDSSVDLTGELFF. In DNA form, the CDR3 reads TGTGACAGCAGCGTAGACTTGACCGGGGAGCTGTTTTTT. The full variable domain, completed using reference TRBV9 and TRBJ2-2, is DSGVTQTPKHLITATGQRVTLRCSPRSGDLSVYWYQQSLDQGLQFLIQYYNGEERAKGNILERFSAQQFPDLHSELNLSSLELGDSALYFCDSSVDLTGELFFGEGSRLTVL.

The rearrangement uses TRBV19 and TRBJ1-2; TRBD1 might be the D (5 bases). CDR1 and CDR2 (germline): LNHDA, SQIVND (reference sequence). The V end lost 4 bases, the J end lost 6 bases, and 18 bases lay between the germline ends. The CDR3 runs to 15 residues. The DNA of the CDR3 is TGTGCCAGTAGTAGAGGGGACTACTTAGGGGATGGCTACACCTTC. Its protein is CASSRGDYLGDGYTF.

CDR3 amino acids: CASVPGQGDYGYTF. CDR3 nucleotides: TGTGCCAGCGTACCGGGACAGGGGGATTATGGCTACACCTTC. J is TRBJ1-2 and V is TRBV18, with TRBD1 matching 11 bases. The CDR3 is 14 residues long. V dropped 8 bases and J dropped 5; count of bases not matched to a gene: 7. Germline V gene data show CDR1 as KGHSH and CDR2 as LQKENI.

This clone is medium-sized by share. The CDR3 region is CATKGERDTDTQYF. In nucleotides, the CDR3 is TGTGCAACCAAAGGAGAGCGGGACACAGATACGCAGTATTTT. The V gene is TRBV6-4, the J gene TRBJ2-3, with 7 bases fitting TRBD2. Germline V CDR1 and CDR2: MRHNA, SNTAGT. The CDR3 spans 14 residues.

A few counts support this clone. This rearrangement joins TRBV11-2 to TRBJ2-3; the D gene could be TRBD1 or TRBD2 (5 bases each). This CDR3 region has 14 residues. The V and J ends lost 4 bases and 2 bases respectively, with 10 bases between them. The V gene's germline CDR1 is SGHAT and CDR2 FQNNGV. This chain's CDR3 is CASSWGSATDTQYF. For the CDR3, the DNA is TGTGCCAGCAGCTGGGGGAGTGCCACAGATACGCAGTATTTT.

The V and J genes are TRBV6-1 and TRBJ2-7; the D gene is possibly TRBD2 (6 bases). CDR1 MNHNS and CDR2 SASEGT come from the germline V gene. This CDR3 has 15 amino acids. V was cut by 8 bases and J by 3 bases, with 20 bases left in between. The CDR3: CASGIRWDLVYEQYF. DNA for the CDR3: TGTGCCAGCGGTATTCGGTGGGACTTAGTCTACGAGCAGTACTTC.

This clone was detected many times. The chain links TRBV4-1 to TRBJ2-7; 8 bases are a match to TRBD2. The CDR3 runs 16 residues. Germline CDR1 reads MGHRA; CDR2 reads YSYEKL. J lost 6 bases, V lost 0 bases, and 10 bases had no gene match. The CDR3 protein is CASSQDQSGSRGEQYF. CDR3 DNA sequence: TGCGCCAGCAGCCAAGACCAAAGCGGGAGTAGGGGCGAGCAGTACTTC.

This clone came up a few times. This rearrangement joins TRBV6-4 to TRBJ2-7, with 8 bases matching TRBD1. Germline V gene lookup returns CDR1 MRHNA and CDR2 SNTAGT. The CDR3 extends over 13 amino acids. The J segment lost 6 bases and the V segment lost 9 bases, leaving 10 bases of the junction unmatched. This chain's CDR3 is CASGGQGALEQYF. The DNA of the CDR3 is TGTGCCAGTGGGGGTCAGGGGGCCCTCGAGCAGTACTTC.